What follows are 19 T cell receptor beta chains derived from one specimen sequenced in a study of siplizumab effects on memory and regulatory T cells. This table comes from immunoSEQ multiplex PCR, and its TCRdb copy is limited to in-frame clones, with some not included. The sample has 100,000 or so clones, about 90% seen once. The sequenced sample was CD4+ T cells sorted from blood. Receptors were obtained from a human donor in good health.

The V gene is TRBV6-1, the J gene TRBJ1-1; D unclear. The CDR3 extends over 14 amino acids. The V gene's germline CDR1 is MNHNS and CDR2 SASEGT. V was pared by 3 bases and J by 1 base, with 9 bases between. The CDR3 loop is CASSEMFPNTEAFF. The CDR3 DNA reads as TGTGCCAGCAGTGAGATGTTCCCGAACACTGAAGCTTTCTTT.

The chain has TRBV18 and TRBJ2-3, with D possibly matching TRBD2 (7 bases). The length of the CDR3 is 15 residues. CDR1 is KGHSH, CDR2 LQKENI, per germline. The V and J ends lost 3 bases and 5 bases respectively, with 15 bases between them. The CDR3 here is CASSPGGGRGDTQYF. CDR3 DNA: TGTGCCAGCTCACCTGGGGGGGGGCGAGGAGATACGCAGTATTTT.

This clone occurred once. V usage is TRBV10-2 and J usage is TRBJ1-4; 9 nucleotides agree with TRBD1. V lost 6 bases and J lost 0; bases outside the gene matches: 5. Germline V gives CDR1 WSHSY, CDR2 SAAADI. The CDR3 is made up of 16 amino acids. The CDR3 DNA reads as TGCGCCAGCAGCAACAGGGGGCCGGCAACTAATGAAAAACTGTTTTTT. Protein: CASSNRGPATNEKLFF.

CDR3 coding DNA: TGTGCCAGCTCCTATGCACGACACGGCTACACCTTC. This encodes CASSYARHGYTF. The chain uses TRBV18 and TRBJ1-2, with D uncertain. Germline-derived CDR1 and CDR2 are KGHSH and LQKENI. The ends were cut back, 6 bases at V and 8 bases at J, with 13 bases in the middle. The CDR3 is made up of 12 amino acids.

The chain has TRBV19 and TRBJ2-4, with 8 bases that match TRBD1. CDR1 and CDR2 (germline): LNHDA, SQIVND (reference sequence). Germline trimming cut 3 bases from V and 9 bases from J; bases unmatched to any gene: 7. The CDR3 runs to 14 residues. The CDR3 reads CASSIQGARSIQYF. The CDR3 nucleotides are TGTGCCAGTAGTATTCAGGGGGCGAGGTCCATTCAGTACTTC.

This chain links TRBV11-3 with TRBJ2-1; D not resolved. The germline V and J ends were trimmed by 2 bases and 9 bases, with 8 bases remaining between them. There are 12 residues in the CDR3. Germline V gene sequence: CDR1 SGHNT, CDR2 YENEEA. CDR3 sequence (DNA): TGTGCCAGCAGCTTAAGCGACGCTGAGCAGTTCTTC. This translates into CASSLSDAEQFF.

V usage is TRBV5-1 and J usage is TRBJ2-1; D is perhaps TRBD1 (6 bases). V lost 1 base and J lost 7, with 15 bases in between. Per the germline V gene, CDR1 is SGHRS and CDR2 is YFSETQ. CDR3 length: 15 amino acids. CDR3: CASSLILTGKNEQFF. The CDR3 DNA reads as TGCGCCAGCAGCTTGATTTTAACAGGGAAGAATGAGCAGTTCTTC.

The genes are TRBV5-4 and TRBJ1-2; 9 bases match TRBD1. The CDR3 length is 15 residues. Germline assignment: CDR1 SGHNT and CDR2 YYREEE (reference sequence). The V and J ends lost 6 bases and 3 bases, in that order; junction bases with no gene match: 9. The DNA for the CDR3 is TGTGCCAGCACCTCTCGGGACAGGGAAGACTATGGCTACACCTTC. As protein: CASTSRDREDYGYTF.

The chain links TRBV5-6 to TRBJ2-5; D is unresolved. CDR1 is SGHDT and CDR2 is YYEEEE in the germline V gene. This CDR3 is 15 amino acids long. Trimming pared 2 bases from V and 1 base from J, leaving 12 bases between. CDR3 nucleotides: TGTGCCAGCAGCTTCAGGACCGTCGGCCAAGAGACCCAGTACTTC. Protein: CASSFRTVGQETQYF.

Only a few counts were recorded for this clone. The rearrangement uses TRBV7-3 and TRBJ1-6; TRBD1 is a possible D gene (5 bases). The CDR3 is 15 residues long. Trimming removed 6 bases from V and 10 bases from J, with 19 bases in between. CDR1 is SGHTA and CDR2 is FQGTGA in the germline V gene. In nucleotides, the CDR3 is TGTGCCAGCAGTGTGTATGGGCAGGGCGGCTCACCCCTCCACTTT. It codes for CASSVYGQGGSPLHF.

The chain is built from TRBV6-5 and TRBJ1-3; D is perhaps TRBD1 (5 bases). V was trimmed by 7 bases and J by 2 bases, leaving 15 bases between them. CDR1 is MNHEY and CDR2 is SVGAGI in the germline V gene. This CDR3 region has 15 residues. The DNA of the CDR3 is TGTGCCAGCACGAGCCGGGGGTCGGCTGGAAACACCATATATTTT. This sequence encodes CASTSRGSAGNTIYF.

The chain recombines TRBV5-5 with TRBJ2-1; 8 nucleotides align to TRBD1. The ends lost 4 bases at V and 3 bases at J; junction bases unmatched: 12. Germline lookup yields CDR1 SGHKS and CDR2 YYEKEE (reference sequence). The CDR3 runs to 17 residues. CDR3 loop: CASSTTLRTGSYNEQFF. The DNA of the CDR3 is TGTGCCAGCAGCACGACACTACGGACAGGGAGCTACAATGAGCAGTTCTTC.

The chain links TRBV5-1 to TRBJ1-3; D not certain. CDR3 length: 17 residues. Germline V lookup: CDR1 SGHRS, CDR2 YFSETQ. V lost 0 bases and J lost 0, with 13 bases in between. CDR3 nucleotide sequence: TGCGCCAGCAGCTTGGCCTCAGGTGGGAGCTCTGGAAACACCATATATTTT. It yields the protein CASSLASGGSSGNTIYF.

The genes are TRBV5-6 and TRBJ1-1, with D unresolved. The CDR3 covers 15 residues. Germline assignment: CDR1 SGHDT and CDR2 YYEEEE. The V end was cut by 4 bases, the J end by 5 bases, with 18 bases between. CDR3 sequence (DNA): TGTGCCAGCAGCCGGCAGTTGGGCCGTGAGACTGAAGCTTTCTTT. It specifies CASSRQLGRETEAFF.

The genes are TRBV9 and TRBJ2-1; 8 bases line up with TRBD1. Losses at the gene ends were 2 bases for V and 0 bases for J; bases not matched to a gene: 10. The CDR3 is made up of 18 amino acids. Germline CDR1 reads SGDLS; CDR2 reads YYNGEE. CDR3 DNA sequence: TGTGCCAGCAGCGTTGTTGGGACAGGCCCGAGCTCCTACAATGAGCAGTTCTTC. It is translated as CASSVVGTGPSSYNEQFF.

This sequence joins TRBV25-1 and TRBJ2-5; D is uncertain. Germline CDR1 reads MGHDK; CDR2 reads SYGVNS. The CDR3 covers 15 residues. V lost 1 base and J 0 bases, leaving 9 bases between the germline ends. The CDR3 bases are TGTGCCAGCAGTGAATTTGGTCCGGACCAAGAGACCCAGTACTTC. As protein: CASSEFGPDQETQYF.

V is TRBV28 and J is TRBJ2-5; no firm D call. Germline CDR1 MDHEN, CDR2 SYDVKM. V was trimmed by 10 bases and J by 4 bases, leaving 13 bases between them. This CDR3 is 12 amino acids long. The CDR3 here is CAIAGQRETQYF. CDR3 coding DNA: TGTGCCATAGCCGGGCAGAGAGAGACCCAGTACTTC.

The rearrangement links TRBV28 to TRBJ1-5, with D possibly being TRBD1 (5 bases). The CDR3 sequence is 15 residues long. Trimming removed 2 bases from V and 2 bases from J, with 10 bases in between. Germline V gives CDR1 MDHEN, CDR2 SYDVKM. CDR3 DNA: TGTGCCAGCAGTTTAGGCCAGGGAGGCAATCAGCCCCAGCATTTT. Amino acids: CASSLGQGGNQPQHF.

This clone was detected once. The J gene is TRBJ1-5, the V gene TRBV2; 11 positions agree with TRBD1. The germline CDR1 and CDR2 sequences are SNHLY and FYNNEI. Unmatched junction bases numbered 3, after V lost 2 bases and J lost 6 bases. This CDR3 has 15 residues. The CDR3 spells CASSEMDRGLQPQHF. The CDR3 DNA is TGTGCCAGCAGTGAAATGGACAGGGGGCTTCAGCCCCAGCATTTT.